This T cell receptor beta chain was observed in a study of blood T cell repertoires in COVID-19 (dated by TCRdb to about 2020). Describing the broader study: Samples covering the acute and convalescent phases of COVID-19 were provided by collaborators in the United States, Italy and Spain. The repertoires were released in a freely available public database intended as a resource for research on the immune response to SARS-CoV-2. Deeply sampled blood TCRbeta repertoires from subjects exposed to, actively infected with, or recovered from COVID-19 were included in the dataset. Samples came from the ongoing ImmuneRACE study (first 160 participants) plus 1,254 subjects from 6 global collaborators. Where available, HLA class I and class II types were taken from metadata supplied by the sample provider and were not determined by assay-based typing. The sample metadata nearly always contained a de-identified subject ID, COVID-19 status, age in years and sex. The prospective study material was composed of cDNA or gDNA derived from T cells, B-cell-depleted T cells, or PBMCs. The paper as a whole reports these results and caveats: The quantity of clinical and demographic metadata differed by source and by participant and was supplied without curation.

Whole blood was collected in K2EDTA tubes by collaborating institutions according to the institutions' own protocols. Collaborator samples were shipped for TCRbeta analysis as frozen whole blood, isolated PBMCs, or DNA extracted from either sample type. TCRbeta CDR3 regions were amplified from genomic DNA by means of the immunoSEQ Assay, a bias-controlled multiplex PCR. Turning to the authors' computational methods: Nucleated cell counts per sample were estimated from amplification of reference gene primers within the assay. To quantify the absolute abundance of each unique TCRbeta CDR3 rearrangement, sequence reads were collapsed and filtered. Productive Simpson clonality was computed per sample as the square root of Simpson's diversity index over productive rearrangements. TCRdb obtained this table from immuneACCESS and retained in-frame rearrangements with V and J assigned. These tables miss some clones; where compared with another copy, unresolved V genes account for less than half of the shortfall, and the remainder is unexplained. V and J calls and clone size are as listed in that table; D and trimming were resolved from the DNA. This sample lists about 210,000 clones; roughly 81% were detected once. 6% to 8.5% of the sample is taken by the ten largest.

A note on this clone: This receptor's antigen is unknown. Base quality data are lacking; no much larger clone is found one base away.

Sequencing was carried out using peripheral blood. The receptor's source is a woman aged 45-59 years with active or convalescent COVID-19.

The CDR3 in this case is CASIAAGVTEAFF. The nucleotide sequence reads as follows: TGTGCCAGCATCGCAGCAGGGGTCACTGAAGCTTTCTTT. Rearrangement joined TRBV25-1 to TRBJ1-1; the D gene is possibly TRBD1, with 6 bases matching. The V and J ends are trimmed by 7 bases and 4 bases, leaving 13 bases between them. Per the germline V gene, MGHDK is the CDR1 and SYGVNS is the CDR2. The CDR3 has 13 amino acids, counting the end cysteine and phenylalanine. CDR3 DNA is the only sequence kept; it has 39 bases, read in frame from the first base. Here the CDR3 is joined to the reference TRBV25-1 and TRBJ1-1 genes, and the full variable domain is: EADIYQTPRYLVIGTGKKITLECSQTMGHDKMYWYQQDPGMELHLIHYSYGVNSTEKGDLSSESTVSRIRTEHFPLTLESARPSHTSQYLCASIAAGVTEAFFGQGTRLTVV.